These 13 T cell receptor beta chains originate from one sample sequenced in a study of radiation and T cells in renal cell carcinoma. Noted time point: blood 2 weeks post-SBRT. Treatment noted: 15 Gy SBRT to primary tumor, nephrectomy 4 weeks later. Here immunoSEQ multiplex PCR was the method, and the copy in TCRdb shows in-frame clones only, minus some. The sample contains tens of thousands of clones, around 77% of which appear only once. The sequenced sample was blood, obtained from a patient whose treatment included radiotherapy and nephrectomy. Source of these receptors: a man aged 55 to 70 with renal cell carcinoma.

CDR3: CASSEVPDTQYF. The DNA of the CDR3 is TGTGCCAGCAGCGAGGTCCCAGATACGCAGTATTTT. The chain employs TRBV5-8 and TRBJ2-3, with no clear D. The germline V gene has CDR1 SGHTS and CDR2 YDEGEE. The V gene lost 4 bases and the J gene lost 4 bases, with 7 bases spanning the gap. There are 12 residues in the CDR3.

J is TRBJ2-6 and V is TRBV19; 7 bases are shared with TRBD2. CDR1 LNHDA and CDR2 SQIVND come from the germline V gene (reference sequence). CDR3 length equals 16 residues. Trimming at V came to 7 bases and at J to 1 base, leaving 7 bases not matched to a gene. Here the CDR3 reads CASTPGGTSGANVLTF. The CDR3 DNA reads TGTGCCAGTACCCCGGGGGGAACGTCTGGGGCCAACGTCCTGACTTTC.

This clone is a singleton in its sample. The rearrangement links TRBV11-2 to TRBJ2-2, with TRBD1 matching 11 bases. In germline, CDR1 is SGHAT, CDR2 FQNNGV. The CDR3 has 16 amino acids. Germline trimming cut 5 bases from V and 7 bases from J; bases unmatched to any gene: 9. As DNA, the CDR3 is TGTGCCAGCAGCCGACGGGGGACAGGGGGAATCGGGGAGCTGTTTTTT. Protein product: CASSRRGTGGIGELFF.

This chain links TRBV7-2 with TRBJ1-1, with 11 bases matching TRBD1. The germline gives CDR1 SGHTA, CDR2 FQGNSA. The CDR3 totals 15 residues. V shed 1 base, J shed 4 bases, and the junction held 2 bases outside the gene matches. The CDR3 nucleotides are TGTGCCAGCAGCTTAGACGGGACAGGGGGCACTGAAGCTTTCTTT. Encoded protein: CASSLDGTGGTEAFF. The whole variable domain, remainder taken from reference TRBV7-2 and TRBJ1-1, is GAGVSQSPSNKVTEKGKDVELRCDPISGHTALYWYRQSLGQGLEFLIYFQGNSAPDKSGLPSDRFSAERTGGSVSTLTIQRTQQEDSAVYLCASSLDGTGGTEAFFGQGTRLTVV.

The chain recombines TRBV6-6 with TRBJ1-3; D unresolved. Germline CDR1 MNHNY, CDR2 SVGAGI (reference sequence). Trimming shortened V by 5 bases and J by 0 bases, and 8 bases separated the two germline ends. This CDR3 has 14 amino acids. The CDR3 sequence is CASSPLSSGNTIYF. CDR3 nucleotides: TGTGCCAGCAGTCCGCTGAGCTCTGGAAACACCATATATTTT.

This chain uses TRBV11-3 with TRBJ2-1, with a weak D call TRBD2 (7 bases). This CDR3 comprises 15 residues. CDR1 SGHNT and CDR2 YENEEA come from the germline V gene. V gave up 3 bases and J gave up 8 bases, with 17 bases separating them. CDR3 in DNA: TGTGCCAGCAGCTTGGGGGCGGGAGAGTACGATGAGCAGTTCTTC. Its protein product is CASSLGAGEYDEQFF.

The chain joins TRBV5-6 to TRBJ2-3; no clear D gene. Germline loops: CDR1 SGHDT, CDR2 YYEEEE. Trimming removed 3 bases from V and 6 bases from J, with 14 bases in between. The CDR3 runs to 14 residues. The DNA of the CDR3 is TGTGCCAGCAGCTCCCCCCAGATTTGGGATACGCAGTATTTT. Translating gives CASSSPQIWDTQYF.

The CDR3 sequence is CASSLSWTGRETQYF. The CDR3 DNA reads as TGTGCCAGCAGTTTATCGTGGACAGGGAGGGAGACCCAGTACTTC. This sequence joins TRBV27 and TRBJ2-5; the match to TRBD1 covers 8 bases. This CDR3 is built from 15 residues. Unmatched junction bases numbered 5, after V lost 0 bases and J lost 5 bases. CDR1 is MNHEY and CDR2 is SMNVEV in the germline V gene (reference sequence).

In its sample, this clone was seen once. V and J are TRBV2 and TRBJ1-5; possibly TRBD1 for D (5 bases). The V end was cut by 5 bases, the J end by 5 bases, with 16 bases between. Germline V gene sequence: CDR1 SNHLY, CDR2 FYNNEI. The CDR3 has 15 residues. CDR3 coding DNA: TGTGCCAGCAGTCTCGACCCTATGGGGGATCAGCCCCAGCATTTT. It yields the protein CASSLDPMGDQPQHF.

The chain carries TRBV11-2 and TRBJ2-7; possibly TRBD2 for D (6 bases). V gave up 5 bases and J gave up 4 bases, with 18 bases separating them. Per germline, CDR1 SGHAT and CDR2 FQNNGV. The CDR3 consists of 15 residues. The CDR3 loop is CASSPVGEVRYEQYF. The DNA of the CDR3 is TGTGCCAGCAGCCCGGTTGGGGAGGTAAGGTACGAGCAGTACTTC.

In its sample, this clone was seen once. The chain couples TRBV7-2 to TRBJ2-2, with D tentatively TRBD2 (5 bases). In germline, CDR1 is SGHTA, CDR2 FQGNSA. The CDR3 is made up of 16 amino acids. V dropped 3 bases and J dropped 2 bases, with 13 bases sitting between them. CDR3 DNA sequence: TGTGCCAGCAGCTTGAGTTTCACTAGAAACACCGGGGAGCTGTTTTTT. It yields the protein CASSLSFTRNTGELFF.

The V call is TRBV27, the J call TRBJ1-5; D is perhaps TRBD1 (6 bases). CDR1 is MNHEY, CDR2 SMNVEV, per germline (reference sequence). The CDR3 covers 22 residues. Trimming left V 6 bases short and J 0 bases short, with 33 bases between. The CDR3 DNA reads as TGTGCCAGCAGCCTACTAATAGGGATATGGCAGGGGACCCCTTATAGCAATCAGCCCCAGCATTTT. Translation: CASSLLIGIWQGTPYSNQPQHF.

The chain employs TRBV30 and TRBJ2-2, with TRBD2 matching over 8 bases. Germline V CDR1 and CDR2: GTSNPN, SVGIG (reference sequence). The CDR3 contains 15 residues. Trimming removed 3 bases from V and 1 base from J; junction bases left unmatched: 4. The CDR3 loop reads CAWRPGTRNTGELFF. The CDR3, as DNA: TGTGCCTGGAGGCCCGGGACTAGGAACACCGGGGAGCTGTTTTTT.